These T cell receptor beta chains were read from a single sample in a study of blood T cell repertoires in COVID-19. Clones were read by immunoSEQ multiplex PCR, and TCRdb kept only the in-frame ones, dropping some. In the table there are around 60,000 clones, roughly four fifths of which are singletons. Sequencing was carried out using peripheral blood. The receptors were sampled from a man aged 50 or older with COVID-19, enrolled during active disease. Each CDR3 is given with its conserved first and last residue.

j_call: TRBJ1-1
v_call: TRBV15
cdr3_aa: CATSPRSSEDYDTEAFF

j_call: TRBJ2-2
v_call: TRBV6-4
cdr3_aa: CASSDSSSTGELFF

j_call: TRBJ1-1
v_call: TRBV5-6
cdr3_aa: CASRPWTGRNTEAFF

j_call: TRBJ2-1
v_call: TRBV12-3/TRBV12-4
cdr3_aa: CASTQRRADEQFF

j_call: TRBJ1-3
v_call: TRBV5-6
cdr3_aa: CASSKLSDRAAGNTIYF

j_call: TRBJ1-6
v_call: TRBV28
cdr3_aa: CASSSPFPYNSPLHF

j_call: TRBJ1-4
v_call: TRBV6-1
cdr3_aa: CASSARQGTTNEKLFF

j_call: TRBJ2-1
v_call: TRBV2
cdr3_aa: CASSEVGGRSYNEQFF

j_call: TRBJ2-1
v_call: TRBV6-5
cdr3_aa: CASTEGGGRYNEQFF

j_call: TRBJ1-1
v_call: TRBV24-1
cdr3_aa: CATSLRDTEAFF

j_call: TRBJ1-2
v_call: TRBV28
cdr3_aa: CASSLGGGTGNYGYTF

j_call: TRBJ2-7
v_call: TRBV7-9
cdr3_aa: CASTPRNDYEQYF

j_call: TRBJ2-3
v_call: TRBV7-9
cdr3_aa: CASSFWASGSTDTQYF